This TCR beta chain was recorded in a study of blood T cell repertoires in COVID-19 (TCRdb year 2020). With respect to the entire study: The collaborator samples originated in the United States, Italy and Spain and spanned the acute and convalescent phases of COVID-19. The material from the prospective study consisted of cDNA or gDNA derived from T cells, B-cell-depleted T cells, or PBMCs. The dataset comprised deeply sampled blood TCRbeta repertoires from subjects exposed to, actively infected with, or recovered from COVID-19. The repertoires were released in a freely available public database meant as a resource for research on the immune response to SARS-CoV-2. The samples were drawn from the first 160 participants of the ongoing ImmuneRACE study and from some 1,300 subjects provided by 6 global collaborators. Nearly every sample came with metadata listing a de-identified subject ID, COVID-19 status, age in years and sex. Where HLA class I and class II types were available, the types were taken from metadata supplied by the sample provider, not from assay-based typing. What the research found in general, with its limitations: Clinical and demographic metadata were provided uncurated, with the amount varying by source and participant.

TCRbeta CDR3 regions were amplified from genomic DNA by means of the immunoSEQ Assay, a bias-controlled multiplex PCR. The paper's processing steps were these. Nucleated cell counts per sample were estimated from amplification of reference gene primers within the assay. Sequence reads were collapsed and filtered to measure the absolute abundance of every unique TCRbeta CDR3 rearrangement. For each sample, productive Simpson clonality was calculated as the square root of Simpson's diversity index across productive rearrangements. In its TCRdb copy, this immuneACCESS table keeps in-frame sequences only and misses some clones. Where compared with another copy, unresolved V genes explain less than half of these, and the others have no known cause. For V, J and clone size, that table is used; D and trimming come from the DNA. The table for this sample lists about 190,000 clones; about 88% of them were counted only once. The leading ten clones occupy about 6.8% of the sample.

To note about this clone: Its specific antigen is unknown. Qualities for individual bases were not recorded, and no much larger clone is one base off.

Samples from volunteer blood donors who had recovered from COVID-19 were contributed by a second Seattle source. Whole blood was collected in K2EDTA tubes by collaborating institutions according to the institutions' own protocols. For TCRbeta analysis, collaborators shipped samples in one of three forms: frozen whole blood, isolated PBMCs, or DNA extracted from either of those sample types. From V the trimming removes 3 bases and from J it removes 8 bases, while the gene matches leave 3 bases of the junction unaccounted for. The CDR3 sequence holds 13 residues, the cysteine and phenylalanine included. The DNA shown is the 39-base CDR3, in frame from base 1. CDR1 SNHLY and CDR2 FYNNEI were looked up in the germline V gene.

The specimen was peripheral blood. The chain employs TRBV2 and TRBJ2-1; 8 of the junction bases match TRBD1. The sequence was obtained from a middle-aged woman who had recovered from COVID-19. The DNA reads TGTGCCAGCAGTGAGTACAGGGGGGATGAGCAGTTCTTC. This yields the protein CASSEYRGDEQFF.